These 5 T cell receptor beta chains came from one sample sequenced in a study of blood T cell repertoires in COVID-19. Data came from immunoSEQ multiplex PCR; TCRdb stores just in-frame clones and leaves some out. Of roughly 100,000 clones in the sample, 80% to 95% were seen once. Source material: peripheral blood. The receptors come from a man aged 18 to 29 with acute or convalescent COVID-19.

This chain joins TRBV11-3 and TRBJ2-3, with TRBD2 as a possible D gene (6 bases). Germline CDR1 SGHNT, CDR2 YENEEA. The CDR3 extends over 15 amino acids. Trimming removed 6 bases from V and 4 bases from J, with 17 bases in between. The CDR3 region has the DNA TGTGCCAGCAGTCCACCCGGGACTGGGGCAGATACGCAGTATTTT. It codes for CASSPPGTGADTQYF.

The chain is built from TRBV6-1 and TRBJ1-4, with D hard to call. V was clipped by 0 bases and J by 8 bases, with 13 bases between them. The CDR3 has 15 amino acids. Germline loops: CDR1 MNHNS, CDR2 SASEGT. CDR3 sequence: CASSEAVSLREKLFF. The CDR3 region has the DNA TGTGCCAGCAGTGAAGCCGTCAGTTTACGAGAAAAACTGTTTTTT.

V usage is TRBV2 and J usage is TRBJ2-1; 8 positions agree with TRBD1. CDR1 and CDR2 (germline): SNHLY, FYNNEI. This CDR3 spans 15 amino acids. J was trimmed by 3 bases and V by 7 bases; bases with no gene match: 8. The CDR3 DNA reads TGTGCCAGCATAGACAGGGGTTTGGTCTACAATGAGCAGTTCTTC. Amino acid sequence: CASIDRGLVYNEQFF.

The CDR3 coding sequence is TGCGCCAGCAGCCAAGATTCGGCGACAGGGAGGAGTGGCTACACCTTC. It translates to CASSQDSATGRSGYTF. This rearrangement joins TRBV4-1 to TRBJ1-2; 7 bases match TRBD1. The germline V gene encodes CDR1 MGHRA and CDR2 YSYEKL. The CDR3 is 16 amino acids. The junction had 11 bases not matched to a gene; V was cut back by 0 bases and J by 7 bases.

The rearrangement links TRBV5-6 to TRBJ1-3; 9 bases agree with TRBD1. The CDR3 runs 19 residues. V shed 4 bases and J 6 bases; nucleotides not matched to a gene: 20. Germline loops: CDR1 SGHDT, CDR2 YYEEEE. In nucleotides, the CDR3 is TGTGCCAGCAGCAGCTTGGCCGAGGACGGGACAGGGAAATCAAACACCATATATTTT. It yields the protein CASSSLAEDGTGKSNTIYF.